The rows below give T cell receptor beta chains drawn from one sample of a study of T-cell reconstitution after alpha-beta-depleted transplantation in children. TCRdb processed the PCR reads anew with MiXCR; each CDR3 protein has one entry. The profile covers roughly 500,000 distinct CDR3 sequences, with over 9.5% appearing a single time and around 2% taken by the ten largest. The source material was PBMCs, sampled before TCRalphabeta/CD19-depleted stem cell transplant. The receptors come from a child younger than 10 with inherited bone marrow failure, due to receive a stem cell transplant. Both conserved end residues are part of each CDR3. The order of the fields is CDR3 length, clone size, J gene, D gene, V gene, CDR3 DNA, CDR3 protein. D genes are given only for firm matches. Not every row has a clone size; where given, it reads once, few, many or a size class.

len: 14
abundance: many
j_gene: TRBJ2-5
d_gene: .
v_gene: TRBV27
CDR3nt: TGTGCCAGCAGCCTAGCCCCCTACGGGGAGACCCAGTACTTC
CDR3aa: CASSLAPYGETQYF

len: 18
abundance: many
j_gene: TRBJ2-3
d_gene: .
v_gene: TRBV5-5
CDR3nt: TGTGCCAGCAGCTTGCCCCGGGCCATCGGATATAGCACAGATACGCAGTATTTT
CDR3aa: CASSLPRAIGYSTDTQYF

len: 17
abundance: many
j_gene: TRBJ2-1
d_gene: TRBD2
v_gene: TRBV27
CDR3nt: TGTGCCAGCAGTTTAGGGACTAGCGCCTTACAGGGGAATGAGCAGTTCTTC
CDR3aa: CASSLGTSALQGNEQFF

len: 12
abundance: many
j_gene: TRBJ1-1
d_gene: .
v_gene: TRBV20-1
CDR3nt: TGCAGTGCCACCCCAGGCTGGTCTGAAGCTTTCTTT
CDR3aa: CSATPGWSEAFF

len: 13
abundance: many
j_gene: TRBJ2-1
d_gene: TRBD2
v_gene: TRBV12-3/TRBV12-4
CDR3nt: TGTGCCAGCAGTTTACGGACTAGCAATGAGCAGTTCTTC
CDR3aa: CASSLRTSNEQFF

len: 14
abundance: few
j_gene: TRBJ2-1
d_gene: .
v_gene: TRBV29-1
CDR3nt: TGCAGCGTTGTCAGGGGAGCGGATCTAAATGAGCAGTTCTTC
CDR3aa: CSVVRGADLNEQFF

len: 12
abundance: many
j_gene: TRBJ1-2
d_gene: .
v_gene: TRBV27
CDR3nt: TGTGCCAGCAAGACAGAAGACTATGGCTACACCTTC
CDR3aa: CASKTEDYGYTF

len: 16
abundance: many
j_gene: TRBJ2-3
d_gene: TRBD2
v_gene: TRBV9
CDR3nt: TGTGCCAGCAGCCCCTATTTAGCGGGAGGTCCAGATACGCAGTATTTT
CDR3aa: CASSPYLAGGPDTQYF

len: 16
abundance: many
j_gene: TRBJ2-1
d_gene: .
v_gene: TRBV21-1
CDR3nt: TGTGCCAGCAGGGGCATGAGGGGGAGGGGCCAAAATGAGCAGTTCTTC
CDR3aa: CASRGMRGRGQNEQFF

len: 12
abundance: .
j_gene: TRBJ1-1
d_gene: .
v_gene: TRBV2
CDR3nt: TGTGCCAGCATCGTTCGGGACATTGAAGCTTTCTTT
CDR3aa: CASIVRDIEAFF

len: 12
abundance: many
j_gene: TRBJ2-2
d_gene: .
v_gene: TRBV5-1
CDR3nt: TGCGCCAGCAGCTTTAACACCGGGGAGCTGTTTTTT
CDR3aa: CASSFNTGELFF

len: 15
abundance: many
j_gene: TRBJ1-1
d_gene: .
v_gene: TRBV4-3
CDR3nt: TGCGCCAGCAGCCTGCTGCAGGGCATGAACACTGAAGCTTTCTTT
CDR3aa: CASSLLQGMNTEAFF

len: 13
abundance: .
j_gene: TRBJ2-5
d_gene: TRBD1
v_gene: TRBV6-2/TRBV6-3
CDR3nt: TGTGCCTCTCACCGGGACAGCCAAGAGACCCAGTACTTC
CDR3aa: CASHRDSQETQYF

len: 13
abundance: many
j_gene: TRBJ2-7
d_gene: TRBD2
v_gene: TRBV5-1
CDR3nt: TGCGCCAGCCGGGGGGAGCGCTCCTACGAGCAGTACTTC
CDR3aa: CASRGERSYEQYF

len: 13
abundance: many
j_gene: TRBJ2-2
d_gene: .
v_gene: TRBV12-3/TRBV12-4
CDR3nt: TGTGCCAGCAGTTTAACGAGCACCGGGGAGCTGTTTTTT
CDR3aa: CASSLTSTGELFF

len: 16
abundance: many
j_gene: TRBJ2-7
d_gene: TRBD2
v_gene: TRBV7-9
CDR3nt: TGTGCCAGCAGCCCACCCGGACTAGCGGGAACCTACGAGCAGTACTTC
CDR3aa: CASSPPGLAGTYEQYF

len: 14
abundance: many
j_gene: TRBJ2-4
d_gene: .
v_gene: TRBV12-3/TRBV12-4
CDR3nt: TGTGCCAGCAGTTTAGCGTTAGCCAAAAACATTCAGTACTTC
CDR3aa: CASSLALAKNIQYF

len: 14
abundance: many
j_gene: TRBJ2-7
d_gene: .
v_gene: TRBV7-8
CDR3nt: TGTGCCAGCAGCTTAGAGTTCGGTACCTACGAGCAGTACTTC
CDR3aa: CASSLEFGTYEQYF

len: 13
abundance: few
j_gene: TRBJ2-5
d_gene: TRBD1
v_gene: TRBV27
CDR3nt: TGTGCCAGCAGCCGGGACAGCAAAGAGACCCAGTACTTC
CDR3aa: CASSRDSKETQYF

len: 12
abundance: .
j_gene: TRBJ2-2
d_gene: .
v_gene: TRBV29-1
CDR3nt: TGCAGCGGCATACTTGGGGGCGGGGAGCTGTTTTTT
CDR3aa: CSGILGGGELFF

len: 17
abundance: many
j_gene: TRBJ2-7
d_gene: .
v_gene: TRBV7-9
CDR3nt: TGTGCCAGCAGCTGGACGAAGGGGGACGGATCTCCCTACGAGCAGTACTTC
CDR3aa: CASSWTKGDGSPYEQYF

len: 17
abundance: few
j_gene: TRBJ2-7
d_gene: .
v_gene: TRBV5-1
CDR3nt: TGCGCCAGCAGCTCGCCATTGGGTGGAGGGAGCTCCTACGAGCAGTACTTC
CDR3aa: CASSSPLGGGSSYEQYF

len: 13
abundance: many
j_gene: TRBJ1-2
d_gene: .
v_gene: TRBV7-6
CDR3nt: TGTGCCAGCAGCTTAGCGGTGGGGGATGGCTACACCTTC
CDR3aa: CASSLAVGDGYTF

len: 17
abundance: many
j_gene: TRBJ2-3
d_gene: .
v_gene: TRBV9
CDR3nt: TGTGCCAGCAGCCCCCGTGGGGTGGACTCTCGCACAGATACGCAGTATTTT
CDR3aa: CASSPRGVDSRTDTQYF

len: 14
abundance: many
j_gene: TRBJ1-5
d_gene: .
v_gene: TRBV6-2/TRBV6-3
CDR3nt: TGTGCCAGCAGTTACCCCTCAGGGCACCAGCCCCAGCATTTT
CDR3aa: CASSYPSGHQPQHF

len: 13
abundance: .
j_gene: TRBJ2-2
d_gene: .
v_gene: TRBV20-1
CDR3nt: TGCAGTGCCACCCCTAGCGCGGACGGGGAGCTGTTTTTT
CDR3aa: CSATPSADGELFF

len: 16
abundance: many
j_gene: TRBJ2-3
d_gene: TRBD2
v_gene: TRBV5-1
CDR3nt: TGCGCCAGCAGCTTGGCCCTAGCGGGGCGCACAGATACGCAGTATTTT
CDR3aa: CASSLALAGRTDTQYF

len: 15
abundance: many
j_gene: TRBJ1-2
d_gene: .
v_gene: TRBV9
CDR3nt: TGTGCCAGCAGCGTAACCCCGTGGGGGGAGCATGGCTACACCTTC
CDR3aa: CASSVTPWGEHGYTF

len: 13
abundance: few
j_gene: TRBJ1-4
d_gene: TRBD1
v_gene: TRBV7-2
CDR3nt: TGTGCCAGCAGCTATCGGACAGGGGAAAAACTGTTTTTT
CDR3aa: CASSYRTGEKLFF

len: 16
abundance: many
j_gene: TRBJ2-1
d_gene: .
v_gene: TRBV5-1
CDR3nt: TGCGCCAGCAGTCCTCCTAGGGGTGGCTCCTACAATGAGCAGTTCTTC
CDR3aa: CASSPPRGGSYNEQFF

len: 17
abundance: .
j_gene: TRBJ2-3
d_gene: .
v_gene: TRBV20-1
CDR3nt: TGCAGTGCTAGGTCCTGGGAACAAGAGTCCCTGACAGATACGCAGTATTTT
CDR3aa: CSARSWEQESLTDTQYF

len: 15
abundance: .
j_gene: TRBJ2-3
d_gene: TRBD1
v_gene: TRBV19
CDR3nt: TGTGCCAGAAGCACGGACAGGACCCTCACAGATACGCAGTATTTT
CDR3aa: CARSTDRTLTDTQYF

len: 17
abundance: few
j_gene: TRBJ2-1
d_gene: TRBD2
v_gene: TRBV27
CDR3nt: TGTGCCAGCGGATTGCCGAGGGGTAGCGGGGACTACAATGAGCAGTTCTTC
CDR3aa: CASGLPRGSGDYNEQFF

len: 15
abundance: many
j_gene: TRBJ1-4
d_gene: .
v_gene: TRBV19
CDR3nt: TGTGCCAGTAGCGAACGCGAGGGTTTTAATGAAAAACTGTTTTTT
CDR3aa: CASSEREGFNEKLFF

len: 16
abundance: many
j_gene: TRBJ2-5
d_gene: TRBD2
v_gene: TRBV28
CDR3nt: TGTGCCAGCAGCCCAAGCGGGAGCGCGTACCAAGAGACCCAGTACTTC
CDR3aa: CASSPSGSAYQETQYF

len: 13
abundance: many
j_gene: TRBJ2-7
d_gene: .
v_gene: TRBV27
CDR3nt: TGTGCCAGCGCTGGTGGCCACTCCTACGAGCAGTACTTC
CDR3aa: CASAGGHSYEQYF

len: 12
abundance: few
j_gene: TRBJ2-1
d_gene: .
v_gene: TRBV3-1
CDR3nt: TGTGCCAGCAGCCAGGCCCGCAATGAGCAGTTCTTC
CDR3aa: CASSQARNEQFF

len: 16
abundance: .
j_gene: TRBJ2-7
d_gene: TRBD1
v_gene: TRBV20-1
CDR3nt: TGCAGTGCCAAAGTGGGCCCGGCAGGGGGCATATACGAGCAGTACTTC
CDR3aa: CSAKVGPAGGIYEQYF

len: 13
abundance: few
j_gene: TRBJ1-1
d_gene: .
v_gene: TRBV20-1
CDR3nt: TGCAGTGCCAGAGGGCCGGGTAACACTGAAGCTTTCTTT
CDR3aa: CSARGPGNTEAFF

len: 17
abundance: many
j_gene: TRBJ1-6
d_gene: TRBD1
v_gene: TRBV6-5
CDR3nt: TGTGCCAGCAGTTACTCGCCGGCAGGGGGTTATAATTCACCCCTCCACTTT
CDR3aa: CASSYSPAGGYNSPLHF

len: 13
abundance: .
j_gene: TRBJ1-2
d_gene: .
v_gene: TRBV15
CDR3nt: TGTGCCACCACGCCAATACCTAACTATGGCTACACCTTC
CDR3aa: CATTPIPNYGYTF

len: 20
abundance: many
j_gene: TRBJ2-3
d_gene: .
v_gene: TRBV28
CDR3nt: TGTGCCAGCAGTAAGCGGAAGGTGGGGAAGGGACTTCTACGCACAGATACGCAGTATTTT
CDR3aa: CASSKRKVGKGLLRTDTQYF

len: 17
abundance: few
j_gene: TRBJ2-7
d_gene: TRBD2
v_gene: TRBV4-2
CDR3nt: TGTGCCAGCAGCCCCACGGCTAGCGGGAGCGGGTCCTACGAGCAGTACTTC
CDR3aa: CASSPTASGSGSYEQYF

len: 16
abundance: many
j_gene: TRBJ2-1
d_gene: TRBD2
v_gene: TRBV9
CDR3nt: TGTGCCAGCAGCGTAGTGGCGGGAGGGATATACAATGAGCAGTTCTTC
CDR3aa: CASSVVAGGIYNEQFF

len: 18
abundance: .
j_gene: TRBJ1-1
d_gene: .
v_gene: TRBV24-1
CDR3nt: TGTGCCACCAGTGATCAACAACAGGGACGAAATGTGAACACTGAAGCTTTCTTT
CDR3aa: CATSDQQQGRNVNTEAFF

len: 15
abundance: .
j_gene: TRBJ2-5
d_gene: TRBD2
v_gene: TRBV28
CDR3nt: TGTGCCAGCAGTCTCCTCAGCGGGAAACAGGAGACCCAGTACTTC
CDR3aa: CASSLLSGKQETQYF

len: 14
abundance: many
j_gene: TRBJ1-5
d_gene: .
v_gene: TRBV4-3
CDR3nt: TGCGCCAGCAGCCCGGGAGGAGGTGTCTCGCCCCAGCATTTT
CDR3aa: CASSPGGGVSPQHF

len: 14
abundance: many
j_gene: TRBJ2-1
d_gene: TRBD1
v_gene: TRBV24-1
CDR3nt: TGTGCCACCAGTGTCCAGGGGGCGCAGAATGAGCAGTTCTTC
CDR3aa: CATSVQGAQNEQFF

len: 18
abundance: many
j_gene: TRBJ2-3
d_gene: .
v_gene: TRBV28
CDR3nt: TGTGCCAGCAGTTCCCGTCGGGGGCGCCCCAGTGGGGCAGATACGCAGTATTTT
CDR3aa: CASSSRRGRPSGADTQYF

len: 16
abundance: many
j_gene: TRBJ2-1
d_gene: .
v_gene: TRBV20-1
CDR3nt: TGCAGTGCTAGAGCCCCTTTGGTACCAGGATACAATGAGCAGTTCTTC
CDR3aa: CSARAPLVPGYNEQFF

len: 16
abundance: many
j_gene: TRBJ1-5
d_gene: .
v_gene: TRBV28
CDR3nt: TGTGCCAGCACCTTACTCGTCGGATATAGCAATCAGCCCCAGCATTTT
CDR3aa: CASTLLVGYSNQPQHF

len: 16
abundance: .
j_gene: TRBJ2-7
d_gene: TRBD1
v_gene: TRBV14
CDR3nt: TGTGCCAGCAGCCAAGGGCCCGGGACAGGGGCCAACGAGCAGTACTTC
CDR3aa: CASSQGPGTGANEQYF